The rows below give T cell receptor beta chains drawn from one sample of a study of T cell repertoires in cytomegalovirus infection. TCRdb re-called the reads with MiXCR, one entry per CDR3 protein. The repertoire holds 650,000 to 850,000 distinct CDR3 sequences, with about 27% as singletons. The antigens for these receptors are not known. The material sequenced was cultured CD8+ T cells from PBMCs, taken from culture after CMV antigen stimulation. These receptors came from a human donor in good health (CMV status not recorded). Some clones in this sample may be carry-over from other donors' samples. CDR3s leave out the opening cysteine and the closing phenylalanine or tryptophan. The size of a clone is reported for some rows only, either as once, few or many, or as a class for expanded clones.

v_gene | abundance | CDR3aa
TRBV7-9 | many | ASSFGGEQY
TRBV15 | NA | ATSEDSWNYNEQF
TRBV27 | few | ASSGTGTSGYNEQF
TRBV10-3 | NA | AISETSGESNEQF
TRBV6-1 | few | ASSEARGVSFYEQY
TRBV12-3/TRBV12-4 | few | ASRNPISENTGELF
TRBV7-2 | many | ASSLGTVEAF
TRBV7-3 | NA | ASSSDREHSYSNYGYT
TRBV6-5 | few | ASSYPGATTEAF
TRBV7-2 | few | ASSLATGSYGYT
TRBV12-3/TRBV12-4 | few | ASSLSGVGGLYGYT
TRBV4-3 | once | ASSQVAGPSSYNEQF
TRBV7-6 | few | ASSLSGGAYGYT
TRBV4-1 | few | ASTQLAGEGEQF
TRBV7-6 | many | ASSLGGSDTQY
TRBV5-1 | NA | ASSLHFEPTTGAQADTQY
TRBV20-1 | NA | SARSRGRVLLESNQPQH
TRBV6-2/TRBV6-3 | NA | ASSYSITEAF
TRBV20-1 | NA | SACPPEAKNIQY
TRBV5-4 | NA | ASSLGAVTNNSPLH
TRBV6-6 | NA | AVTEDRNYLSTEAF
TRBV18 | few | ASSPRDRGDEKLF
TRBV28 | NA | ASSSLFWDSNQPQH
TRBV4-1 | NA | ASSQDLTGGLRYTGELF
TRBV6-5 | NA | ASSYSSGGWDEQY
TRBV6-2/TRBV6-3 | NA | ASSIHKTRGYT
TRBV15 | few | ATSRDLVGNEQF
TRBV2 | NA | ASRSGGGQPQH
TRBV13 | NA | ASSSASSYGYT
TRBV19 | many | ASSRASGGASYNEQF
TRBV9 | NA | ASSASRGGYT
TRBV28 | few | ASSSPLDSPTNEKLF
TRBV7-3 | many | ASSLSSGGPTDTQY
TRBV11-2 | NA | ASSLEGQGKTQY
TRBV20-1 | NA | SARELGGSSYNEQF
TRBV5-4 | few | ASTRRTLTRQGAVEGTEAF
TRBV7-6 | many | ASSLAVGGETEAF
TRBV19 | NA | ASSPLSVNQPQH
TRBV5-3 | NA | ASSLYKSTEAF
TRBV10-3 | once | AITVLNTGELF
TRBV27 | few | ASRGDWNTEAF
TRBV9 | NA | ASSGERLSGELF
TRBV14 | NA | ASSPIAGSYTEAF